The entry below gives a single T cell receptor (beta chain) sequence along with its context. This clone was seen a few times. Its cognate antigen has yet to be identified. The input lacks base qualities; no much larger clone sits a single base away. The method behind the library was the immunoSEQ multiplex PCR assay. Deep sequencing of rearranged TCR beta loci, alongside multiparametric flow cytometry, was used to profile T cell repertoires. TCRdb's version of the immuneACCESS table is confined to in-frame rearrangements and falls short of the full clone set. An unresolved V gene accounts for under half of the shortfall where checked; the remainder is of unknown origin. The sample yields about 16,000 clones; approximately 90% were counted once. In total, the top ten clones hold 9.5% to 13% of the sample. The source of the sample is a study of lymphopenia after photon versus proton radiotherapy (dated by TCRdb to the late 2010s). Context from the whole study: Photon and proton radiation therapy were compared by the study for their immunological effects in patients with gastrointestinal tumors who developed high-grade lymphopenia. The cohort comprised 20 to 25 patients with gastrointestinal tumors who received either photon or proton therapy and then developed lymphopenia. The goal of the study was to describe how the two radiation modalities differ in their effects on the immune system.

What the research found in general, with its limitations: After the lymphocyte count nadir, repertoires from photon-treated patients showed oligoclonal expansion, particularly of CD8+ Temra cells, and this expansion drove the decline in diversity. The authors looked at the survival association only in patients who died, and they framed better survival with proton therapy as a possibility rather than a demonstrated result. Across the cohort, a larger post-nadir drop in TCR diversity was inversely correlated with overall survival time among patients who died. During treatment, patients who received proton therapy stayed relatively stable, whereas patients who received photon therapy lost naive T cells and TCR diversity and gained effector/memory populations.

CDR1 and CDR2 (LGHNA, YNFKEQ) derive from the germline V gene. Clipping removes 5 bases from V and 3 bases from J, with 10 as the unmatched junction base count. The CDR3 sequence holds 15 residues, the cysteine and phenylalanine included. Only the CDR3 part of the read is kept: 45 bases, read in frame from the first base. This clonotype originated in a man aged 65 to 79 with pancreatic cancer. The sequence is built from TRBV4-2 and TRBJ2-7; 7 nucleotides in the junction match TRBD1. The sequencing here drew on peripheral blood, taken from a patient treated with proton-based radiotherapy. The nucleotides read TGTGCCAGCAGCTCAAGGGTCGACAGGGACTACGAGCAGTACTTC. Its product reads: CASSSRVDRDYEQYF.